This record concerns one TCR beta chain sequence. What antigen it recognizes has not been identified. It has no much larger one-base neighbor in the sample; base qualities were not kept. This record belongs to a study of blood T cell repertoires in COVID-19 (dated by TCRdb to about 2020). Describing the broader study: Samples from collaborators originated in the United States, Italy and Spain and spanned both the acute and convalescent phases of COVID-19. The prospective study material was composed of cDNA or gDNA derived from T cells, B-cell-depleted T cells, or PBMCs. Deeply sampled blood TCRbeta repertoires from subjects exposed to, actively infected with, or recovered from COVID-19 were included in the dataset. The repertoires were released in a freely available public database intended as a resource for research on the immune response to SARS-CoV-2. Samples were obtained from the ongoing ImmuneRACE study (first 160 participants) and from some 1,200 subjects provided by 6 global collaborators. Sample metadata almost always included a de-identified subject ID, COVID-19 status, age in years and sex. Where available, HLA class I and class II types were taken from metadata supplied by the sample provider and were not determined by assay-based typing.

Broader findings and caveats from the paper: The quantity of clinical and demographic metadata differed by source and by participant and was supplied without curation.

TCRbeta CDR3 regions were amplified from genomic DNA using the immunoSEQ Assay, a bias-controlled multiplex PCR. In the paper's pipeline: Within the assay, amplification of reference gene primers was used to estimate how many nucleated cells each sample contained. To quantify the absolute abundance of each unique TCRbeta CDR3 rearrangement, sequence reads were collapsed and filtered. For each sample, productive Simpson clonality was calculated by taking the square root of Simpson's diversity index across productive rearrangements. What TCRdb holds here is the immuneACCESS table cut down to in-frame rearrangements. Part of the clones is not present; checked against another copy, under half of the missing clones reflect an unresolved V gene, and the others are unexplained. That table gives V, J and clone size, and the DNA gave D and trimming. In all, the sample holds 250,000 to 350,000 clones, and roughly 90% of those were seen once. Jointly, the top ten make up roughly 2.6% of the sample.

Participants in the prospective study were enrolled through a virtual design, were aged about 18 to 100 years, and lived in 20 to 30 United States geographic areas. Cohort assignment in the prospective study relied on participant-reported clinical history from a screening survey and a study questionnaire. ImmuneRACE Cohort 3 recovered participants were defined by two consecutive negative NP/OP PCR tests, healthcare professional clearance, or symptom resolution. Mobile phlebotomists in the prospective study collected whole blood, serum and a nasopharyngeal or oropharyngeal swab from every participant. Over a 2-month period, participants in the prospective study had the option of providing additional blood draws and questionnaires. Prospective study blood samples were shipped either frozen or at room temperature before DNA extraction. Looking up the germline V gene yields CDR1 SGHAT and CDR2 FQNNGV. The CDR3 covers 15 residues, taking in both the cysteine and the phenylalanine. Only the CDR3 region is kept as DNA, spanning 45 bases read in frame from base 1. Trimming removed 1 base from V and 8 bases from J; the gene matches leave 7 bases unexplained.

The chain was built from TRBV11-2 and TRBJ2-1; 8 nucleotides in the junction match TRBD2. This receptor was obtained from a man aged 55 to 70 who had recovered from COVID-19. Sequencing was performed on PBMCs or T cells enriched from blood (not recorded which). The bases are TGTGCCAGCAGCTTAGCGGGAGGGCCATCACATGAGCAGTTCTTC. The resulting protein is CASSLAGGPSHEQFF.